The rows below give T cell receptor beta chains drawn from one sample of a study of cytomegalovirus exposure and HLA in healthy donors. Sequencing was performed with immunoSEQ multiplex PCR; in TCRdb, only in-frame clones are kept and a portion is missing. The table shows around 120,000 clones, with over 75% occurring only once. Sequencing was performed on PBMCs. The receptor set was obtained from a human donor in good health. Both conserved end residues are part of each CDR3. The D gene is left open where the match is weak. Size is omitted from some rows. Given values are once, few, many or a class for expanded clones.

d_gene | j_gene | v_gene | abundance | CDR3nt | CDR3aa
- | TRBJ1-1 | TRBV30 | - | TGTGCCTGGAGTGTATTCCTAGGCACTGAAGCTTTCTTT | CAWSVFLGTEAFF
- | TRBJ1-1 | TRBV7-9 | - | TGTGCCAGCAGCTTAGAAGCCTTGAACACTGAAGCTTTCTTT | CASSLEALNTEAFF
TRBD1 | TRBJ2-3 | TRBV11-2 | - | TGTGCCAGCAGCTCCAGGGCGACAGGGTTCACAGATACGCAGTATTTT | CASSSRATGFTDTQYF
TRBD1 | TRBJ1-1 | TRBV6-6 | - | TGTGCCAGCAGTCACCAGGGGGACACTGAAGCTTTCTTT | CASSHQGDTEAFF
TRBD2 | TRBJ2-7 | TRBV6-6 | few | TGTGCCAGCAGTTACGGGGCGGGAGGGTCCTACGAGCAGTACTTC | CASSYGAGGSYEQYF
- | TRBJ1-5 | TRBV15 | - | TGTGCCACCAGCGTCCTCCGAGACACCCGAGCTCAGCCCCAGCATTTT | CATSVLRDTRAQPQHF
- | TRBJ2-7 | TRBV28 | - | TGTGCCAGCAGTTTATCCGTTAGCGAGCAGTACTTC | CASSLSVSEQYF
- | TRBJ2-1 | TRBV6-1 | - | TGTGCCAGCAGTGGTGCGGGGCCCCCATCCTACAATGAGCAGTTCTTC | CASSGAGPPSYNEQFF
- | TRBJ2-7 | TRBV9 | - | TGTGCCAGCAGCGTAGACCTAGCAGTACCCTACGAGCAGTACTTC | CASSVDLAVPYEQYF
- | TRBJ2-2 | TRBV7-9 | - | TGTGCCAGCAGCTTATGGAGGTCGGCTAACCCCACTCTCACCGGGGAGCTGTTTTTT | CASSLWRSANPTLTGELFF
- | TRBJ2-3 | TRBV28 | few | TGTGCCAGCAGTTTACAGGGAAGAGATACGCAGTATTTT | CASSLQGRDTQYF
- | TRBJ2-5 | TRBV6-1 | - | TGTGCCAGCAGTGAAGCGCAGGGTAGGGAAGAGACCCAGTACTTC | CASSEAQGREETQYF
TRBD2 | TRBJ2-2 | TRBV4-1 | - | TGCGCCAGCAGTCTTCAATACTTACTAGCGGGGAACACCGGGGAGCTGTTTTTT | CASSLQYLLAGNTGELFF
- | TRBJ2-3 | TRBV11-2 | - | TGTGCCAGCAGCTTGGGAAGTGTCCTGACTAGAAGCACAGATACGCAGTATTTT | CASSLGSVLTRSTDTQYF
- | TRBJ2-1 | TRBV20-1 | - | TGCAGTGCTAGACCGAGCGGTGAGCAGTTCTTC | CSARPSGEQFF
TRBD2 | TRBJ2-7 | TRBV7-9 | - | TGTGCCAGCAGCTTCCTAGCGGGACGGGGCGAGCAGTACTTC | CASSFLAGRGEQYF
- | TRBJ1-2 | TRBV5-1 | - | TGCGCCAGCAGTTTGGGGACACGATGGGGAATTGGGTATGGCTACACCTTC | CASSLGTRWGIGYGYTF
TRBD1 | TRBJ1-2 | TRBV5-6 | - | TGTGCCAGCAGCTTAGGGGGCGCGGGCTACACCTTC | CASSLGGAGYTF
- | TRBJ1-1 | TRBV4-2 | - | TGTGCCAGCAGCTTGGGGGAGGGTGGGAACACTGAAGCTTTCTTT | CASSLGEGGNTEAFF
- | TRBJ1-1 | TRBV30 | - | TGTGCCTGGAGGCCCGGGACACGGAACACTGAAGCTTTCTTT | CAWRPGTRNTEAFF
TRBD1 | TRBJ1-2 | TRBV7-2 | few | TGTGCCAGCAGCCCCGGGACAGGGAAGGGTGGCTACACCTTC | CASSPGTGKGGYTF
- | TRBJ1-3 | TRBV9 | - | TGTGCCAGCAGCGTAGGGCAGGGTATTGGAAACACCATATATTTT | CASSVGQGIGNTIYF
TRBD2 | TRBJ2-1 | TRBV7-9 | - | TGTGCCAGCAGCTTCCTAGCGGGAGGGTGGAATGAGCAGTTCTTC | CASSFLAGGWNEQFF
- | TRBJ2-2 | TRBV19 | - | TGTGCCAGTAGTCCCCCTGTGGGGGCGCGGACCGGGGAGCTGTTTTTT | CASSPPVGARTGELFF
- | TRBJ1-5 | TRBV2 | - | TGTGCCAGCACTCCGGACAGCGTCAATCAGCCCCAGCATTTT | CASTPDSVNQPQHF
TRBD2 | TRBJ2-1 | TRBV6-1 | - | TGTGCCAGCGTCAGCGGGGGCCACAATGAGCAGTTCTTC | CASVSGGHNEQFF
- | TRBJ2-6 | TRBV5-1 | once | TGCGCCAGCAGCGACAGGAGCTCTGGGGCCAACGTCCTGACTTTC | CASSDRSSGANVLTF
TRBD1 | TRBJ1-1 | TRBV28 | - | TGTGCCAGCACCCCGGGACAGATGAACACTGAAGCTTTCTTT | CASTPGQMNTEAFF
- | TRBJ1-5 | TRBV6-1 | - | TGTGCCAGTGGGGGAGGGGGAAATAATCAGCCCCAGCATTTT | CASGGGGNNQPQHF
TRBD1 | TRBJ2-5 | TRBV18 | - | TGTGCCAGCTCCCCCGGGACAGGGGTTCGGGAGACCCAGTACTTC | CASSPGTGVRETQYF
TRBD2 | TRBJ2-3 | TRBV18 | - | TGTGCCAGCTCACCTCCCCAGGGAGCGGGAGGGCCAGATACGCAGTATTTT | CASSPPQGAGGPDTQYF
- | TRBJ1-1 | TRBV2 | - | TGTGCCAGCAGTCCCGACCGGGACACTGAAGCTTTCTTT | CASSPDRDTEAFF
- | TRBJ2-5 | TRBV9 | - | TGTGCTTCAGGGATACAAGAGACCCAGTACTTC | CASGIQETQYF